Listed here are 7 T cell receptor beta chains from one sample, sequenced in a study of T cell responses to AZD1222 COVID-19 vaccine. Measured with immunoSEQ multiplex PCR; TCRdb has only the in-frame clones, and not every one. The sample yields 120,000 or so clones, approximately 92% seen once. Specimen: peripheral blood, collected on day 0 of AZD1222 vaccination. The receptors shown here come from an adult in good health.

The chain uses TRBV29-1 and TRBJ1-5, with D unresolved. Trimming removed 5 bases at V and 6 bases at J, with 17 bases between. The CDR3 has 14 residues. Per germline, CDR1 SQVTM and CDR2 ANQGSEA. CDR3 nucleotide sequence: TGCAGCGTTTCCCGAGACTTTTTGAGTCAGCCCCAGCATTTT. It translates to CSVSRDFLSQPQHF.

The gene calls are TRBV6-6 and TRBJ1-4; perhaps TRBD1 as D (5 bases). The germline gives CDR1 MNHNY, CDR2 SVGAGI (reference sequence). The V and J ends lost 2 bases and 4 bases respectively, with 11 bases between them. This CDR3 spans 15 amino acids. The CDR3: CASSYGQGINEKLFF. In nucleotides, the CDR3 is TGTGCCAGCAGTTACGGGCAGGGCATTAATGAAAAACTGTTTTTT.

The rearrangement joins TRBV5-7 to TRBJ1-4, with D unclear. TRBV5-7 is identified as an open reading frame with a role that is uncertain. This CDR3 contains 16 residues. The V gene lost 2 bases and the J gene lost 3 bases, with 14 bases spanning the gap. Here the CDR3 reads CASSFQATEPNEKLFF. The CDR3 DNA sequence: TGTGCCAGCAGCTTTCAGGCGACGGAACCTAATGAAAAACTGTTTTTT.

This clone was seen only a few times. The genes are TRBV19 and TRBJ1-1; a weak D match, TRBD1 (6 bases). The CDR3 length is 14 residues. Between the trimmed V and J ends, which lost 4 bases and 1 base, there was a span of 10 bases. Germline CDR1 LNHDA, CDR2 SQIVND (reference sequence). The CDR3 loop is CASSNGQWNTEAFF. The CDR3 DNA is TGTGCCAGTAGTAATGGACAGTGGAACACTGAAGCTTTCTTT.

This sequence joins TRBV6-5 and TRBJ1-5; TRBD1 might be the D (5 bases). Germline V CDR1 and CDR2: MNHEY, SVGAGI. The V gene lost 6 bases and the J gene lost 5 bases, with 14 bases spanning the gap. The CDR3 is 14 residues long. CDR3 DNA: TGTGCCAGCAGAGAGGTGACAGTTGATCAGCCCCAGCATTTT. This codes for CASREVTVDQPQHF.

The V call is TRBV10-2, the J call TRBJ1-1; D unresolved. The germline V gene has CDR1 WSHSY and CDR2 SAAADI. Trimming took off 0 bases at V and 11 bases at J, with 10 bases between the two ends. This CDR3 has 12 amino acids. CDR3 sequence reads: CASSESGNKAFF. As DNA, the CDR3 is TGCGCCAGCAGTGAGTCTGGGAACAAGGCTTTCTTT.

The CDR3 is CASSQRRANYGYTF. The CDR3 DNA reads TGTGCCAGCAGTCAAAGAAGGGCTAACTATGGCTACACCTTC. The V and J genes are TRBV6-2 or TRBV6-3 and TRBJ1-2; D gene uncertain. Trimming removed 5 bases from V and 0 bases from J, with 10 bases in between. The CDR3 spans 14 residues. Germline CDR1 is MNHEY and CDR2 is SVGEGT.